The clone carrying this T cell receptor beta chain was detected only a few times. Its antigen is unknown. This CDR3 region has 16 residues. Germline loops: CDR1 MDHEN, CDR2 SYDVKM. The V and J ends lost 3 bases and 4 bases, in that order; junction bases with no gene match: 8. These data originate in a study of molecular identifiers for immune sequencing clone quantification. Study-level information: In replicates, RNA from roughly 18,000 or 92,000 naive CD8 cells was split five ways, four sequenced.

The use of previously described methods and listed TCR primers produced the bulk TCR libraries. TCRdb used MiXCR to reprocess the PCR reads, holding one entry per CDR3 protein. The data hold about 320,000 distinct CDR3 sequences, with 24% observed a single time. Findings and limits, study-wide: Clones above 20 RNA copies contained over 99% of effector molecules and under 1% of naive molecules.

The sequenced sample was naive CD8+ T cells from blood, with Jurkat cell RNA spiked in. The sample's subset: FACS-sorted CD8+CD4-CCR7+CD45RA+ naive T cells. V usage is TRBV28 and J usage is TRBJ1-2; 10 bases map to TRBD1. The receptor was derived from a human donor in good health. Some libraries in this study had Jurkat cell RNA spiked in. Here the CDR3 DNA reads TGTGCCAGCAGTTTTGGGACAGGGGACCTAACCTATGGCTACACCTTC. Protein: CASSFGTGDLTYGYTF.